These T cell receptor beta chains were read from a single sample in a study of blood T cell repertoires in COVID-19. The data were produced by immunoSEQ multiplex PCR, yet TCRdb's version contains in-frame clones alone and is incomplete. The table has roughly 350,000 clones, 70% to 90% seen once. The sequencing input was peripheral blood. Every receptor here comes from a woman between 45 and 60 years old with active or convalescent COVID-19. Each CDR3 is given with its conserved first and last residue. The D gene is left open where the match is weak. The size entry is marked missing in some rows and otherwise reads once, few, many or a size class.

size: NA
V: TRBV5-1
J: TRBJ1-1
D: NA
DNA: TGCGCCAGCAGCCCTACCATGAACACTGAAGCTTTCTTT
CDR3: CASSPTMNTEAFF

size: NA
V: TRBV11-3
J: TRBJ2-2
D: NA
DNA: TGTGCCAGCAGCTCGACGGGGACTGTCTTCCGGGGGGAGCTGTTTTTT
CDR3: CASSSTGTVFRGELFF

size: NA
V: TRBV15
J: TRBJ2-5
D: NA
DNA: TGTGCCACCAGCAGTCAGGCGGGGACGCAAGAGACCCAGTACTTC
CDR3: CATSSQAGTQETQYF

size: NA
V: TRBV27
J: TRBJ1-2
D: NA
DNA: TGTGCCAGCAGTTTTAACAGCTACTATGGCTACACCTTC
CDR3: CASSFNSYYGYTF

size: NA
V: TRBV11-2
J: TRBJ2-2
D: NA
DNA: TGTGCCAGCAGCTTAGGGGGGCCGGGAACTAACACCGGGGAGCTGTTTTTT
CDR3: CASSLGGPGTNTGELFF

size: NA
V: TRBV30
J: TRBJ1-1
D: TRBD1
DNA: TGTGCCTGGAGTCCCCTGGGACAGGGTATGAACACTGAAGCTTTCTTT
CDR3: CAWSPLGQGMNTEAFF

size: NA
V: TRBV2
J: TRBJ1-2
D: NA
DNA: TGTGCCAGCAGTGCCGACAGGTCTAACTATGGCTACACCTTC
CDR3: CASSADRSNYGYTF

size: NA
V: TRBV6-5
J: TRBJ1-2
D: NA
DNA: TGTGCCAGCAGTTACTCCGGGGGAGGCTACACCTTC
CDR3: CASSYSGGGYTF

size: NA
V: TRBV13
J: TRBJ1-4
D: TRBD1
DNA: TGTGCCAGCAGCTTAGGTTCCTGGGGACAGGGGAATGAAAAACTGTTTTTT
CDR3: CASSLGSWGQGNEKLFF

size: NA
V: TRBV13
J: TRBJ2-3
D: NA
DNA: TGTGCCAGCAGCAGGCGCGGGGCTGAGGCCACAGATACGCAGTATTTT
CDR3: CASSRRGAEATDTQYF

size: few
V: TRBV10-3
J: TRBJ1-2
D: NA
DNA: TGTGCCATCAGTGACATGGCGGGGTTTGGCTACACCTTC
CDR3: CAISDMAGFGYTF

size: once
V: TRBV4-2
J: TRBJ1-1
D: TRBD1
DNA: TGTGCCAGCAGCCTAGGGGACAGCCGGACACAAAACACTGAAGCTTTCTTT
CDR3: CASSLGDSRTQNTEAFF

size: once
V: TRBV19
J: TRBJ1-1
D: NA
DNA: TGTGCCAGTACAGCGACGCCAGGGGCAAACACTGAAGCTTTCTTT
CDR3: CASTATPGANTEAFF

size: NA
V: TRBV7-3
J: TRBJ2-7
D: TRBD1
DNA: TGTGCCAGCAGCTTGGGCCCGACAGGGGCCTACGAGCAGTACTTC
CDR3: CASSLGPTGAYEQYF

size: once
V: TRBV6-5
J: TRBJ2-7
D: TRBD2
DNA: TGTGCCAGCAGGTTAGCGGGTGGGTACGAGCAGTACTTC
CDR3: CASRLAGGYEQYF

size: NA
V: TRBV18
J: TRBJ2-5
D: TRBD2
DNA: TGTGCCAGCTCACCCCGTAGCGGGGGGACGGAGACCCAGTACTTC
CDR3: CASSPRSGGTETQYF

size: NA
V: TRBV4-2
J: TRBJ2-7
D: TRBD2
DNA: TGTGCCAGCAGCCAGACTAGCGGGGTTCTCTACGAGCAGTACTTC
CDR3: CASSQTSGVLYEQYF

size: NA
V: TRBV7-3
J: TRBJ1-1
D: NA
DNA: TGTGCCAGCAGCTTAGTTTTTGAGGGAAACACTGAAGCTTTCTTT
CDR3: CASSLVFEGNTEAFF